The entry below gives a single T cell receptor beta chain sequence along with its context. What it recognizes is unknown. This CDR3 region has 17 residues. Germline values: CDR1 MNHEY, CDR2 SMNVEV (reference sequence). Trimming took 3 bases from V and 9 from J, leaving 21 bases between them. DNA was extracted from unsorted cell suspensions stored frozen. The data are from a study of immune cell composition in non-small cell lung cancer. General study points: Lung squamous cell carcinoma tumours had significantly higher top 10 clone scores and productive clonality than lung adenocarcinoma.

Data came from immunoSEQ multiplex PCR; TCRdb stores just in-frame clones and leaves some out. The data show 15,000 or so clones, with 55% to 70% seen just once and around 8.1% held by the top ten. The receptor's source is a human donor with non-small cell lung cancer. Material: lung tumor tissue. The chain links TRBV27 to TRBJ1-6, with TRBD1 as a possible D gene (5 bases). The CDR3 spells CASSFRTGRQSLSPLHF. The CDR3 region has the DNA TGTGCCAGCAGTTTCCGAACTGGACGACAGTCACTTTCACCCCTCCACTTT.